These 3 T cell receptor beta chains originate from one sample sequenced in a study of PD-1 blockade in mismatch repair-deficient tumors. TCRdb's table, derived via immunoSEQ multiplex PCR, lists solely in-frame clones and lacks some. The sample includes about 34,000 clones, 65% to 85% of them seen just once. Here the sequenced sample was PBMCs, taken 6 weeks after starting pembrolizumab. Receptor source: an adult with mismatch repair-deficient cancer.

The sample holds one count of this clone. The genes are TRBV5-4 and TRBJ2-1, with 8 bases that match TRBD1. V lost 7 bases and J lost 1; bases outside the gene matches: 4. This CDR3 region has 14 residues. The germline V gene encodes CDR1 SGHNT and CDR2 YYREEE (reference sequence). The CDR3 sequence: CASGGQGSYNEQFF. As DNA, the CDR3 is TGTGCCAGCGGCGGACAGGGTTCCTACAATGAGCAGTTCTTC.

The V gene is TRBV7-9, the J gene TRBJ2-1; 9 nucleotides agree with TRBD2. The germline V gene has CDR1 SEHNR and CDR2 FQNEAQ (reference sequence). V trimming: 3 bases; J trimming: 1 base; junction bases outside the gene matches: 4. CDR3 size: 16 residues. DNA of the CDR3: TGTGCCAGCAGCTTCGCGGGAGGGAGGTCCTACAATGAGCAGTTCTTC. Protein sequence: CASSFAGGRSYNEQFF.

J is TRBJ2-1 and V is TRBV6-4, with TRBD2 matching over 12 bases. V dropped 5 bases and J dropped 3; count of bases not matched to a gene: 2. Germline V gene sequence: CDR1 MRHNA, CDR2 SNTAGT. The CDR3 spans 15 residues. In nucleotides, the CDR3 is TGTGCCAGCAGTCCACTAGCGGGAGGCTACAATGAGCAGTTCTTC. It specifies CASSPLAGGYNEQFF.